This passage covers 8 T cell receptor beta chains from one sample sequenced in a study of T cell repertoires in cytomegalovirus infection. TCRdb passed the reads through MiXCR, listing each CDR3 protein once. The repertoire consists of nearly 450,000 distinct CDR3 sequences, with 31% occurring once and the leading ten covering roughly 15%. The sample was PBMCs. These receptors were obtained from a human donor in good health (CMV status not recorded). Some clones in this sample may be carry-over from other donors' samples.

In its sample, this clonotype was seen a few times. The V gene is TRBV5-4, the J gene TRBJ2-3; D is undetermined. Germline values: CDR1 SGHNT, CDR2 YYREEE (reference sequence). The CDR3 runs to 14 residues. V lost 2 bases, J lost 2 bases, and 9 bases lay in between. The CDR3: CASSFGILTDTQYF. CDR3 in DNA: TGTGCCAGCAGCTTCGGAATCCTCACAGATACGCAGTATTTT.

The chain uses TRBV5-1 and TRBJ1-5; D is ambiguous. CDR1 and CDR2 (germline): SGHRS, YFSETQ. The CDR3 consists of 19 residues. Trimming pared 0 bases from V and 0 bases from J, leaving 19 bases between. For the CDR3, the DNA is TGCGCCAGCAGCTTGGGGGTGAGTTTGGTTCCTTATAGCAATCAGCCCCAGCATTTT. It specifies CASSLGVSLVPYSNQPQHF. The entire variable domain, with the rest obtained from reference TRBV5-1 and TRBJ1-5, is as follows: KAGVTQTPRYLIKTRGQQVTLSCSPISGHRSVSWYQQTPGQGLQFLFEYFSETQRNKGNFPGRFSGRQFSNSRSEMNVSTLELGDSALYLCASSLGVSLVPYSNQPQHFGDGTRLSIL.

There are a few counts of this clonotype. The rearrangement joins TRBV5-5 to TRBJ2-1; 7 bases line up with TRBD1. V trimming: 6 bases; J trimming: 9 bases; junction bases outside the gene matches: 15. Germline CDR1 and CDR2: SGHKS and YYEKEE (reference sequence). The CDR3 is 15 residues long. The CDR3 protein is CASTTAADRVAEQFF. The DNA for the CDR3 is TGTGCCAGCACCACGGCCGCTGACAGGGTGGCTGAGCAGTTCTTC.

This clonotype was detected ten times or more. The genes are TRBV12-3 or TRBV12-4 and TRBJ1-2; D not certain. V dropped 1 base and J dropped 3 bases, with 9 bases sitting between them. CDR3 length equals 14 residues. The CDR3 sequence is CASSLDSRDYGYTF. CDR3 sequence (DNA): TGTGCCAGCAGTTTAGACAGTCGTGACTATGGCTACACCTTC.

This chain uses TRBV7-8 with TRBJ1-1; TRBD1 aligns across 8 bases. V shed 7 bases and J 1 base; nucleotides not matched to a gene: 5. The germline CDR1 and CDR2 sequences are SGHVS and FQNEAQ. This CDR3 spans 14 amino acids. The chain's CDR3 is CASKAGTGNTEAFF. The DNA for the CDR3 is TGTGCCAGCAAAGCTGGGACAGGGAACACTGAAGCTTTCTTT.

This clonotype turned up a few times. The V gene is TRBV5-8, the J gene TRBJ2-3; 12 bases match TRBD2. The V and J ends lost 3 bases and 3 bases, in that order; junction bases with no gene match: 8. The V gene's germline CDR1 is SGHTS and CDR2 YDEGEE. CDR3 length: 17 amino acids. The DNA for the CDR3 is TGTGCCAGCAGCTGGCGAGGGGGACTAGCGGGTACAGATACGCAGTATTTT. This codes for CASSWRGGLAGTDTQYF.

The chain employs TRBV4-2 and TRBJ2-1; TRBD2 matches 8 bases. There are 19 residues in the CDR3. V lost 0 bases to trimming and J lost 5 bases; unmatched junction nucleotides: 15. Germline CDR1 is LGHNA and CDR2 is YNFKEQ. DNA of the CDR3: TGTGCCAGCAGCCAAGATTCATTATTACTAGCGGTGGGGAACAATGAGCAGTTCTTC. Protein: CASSQDSLLLAVGNNEQFF.

V and J are TRBV7-9 and TRBJ2-7, with D possibly being TRBD1 or TRBD2 (7 bases each). Germline V gene sequence: CDR1 SEHNR, CDR2 FQNEAQ (reference sequence). This CDR3 region has 15 residues. V lost 5 bases to trimming and J lost 5 bases, with 19 bases between them. The CDR3 DNA is TGTGCCAGCAGCCCCCTGGGCAGGGGGAGGGACGAGCAGTACTTC. It specifies CASSPLGRGRDEQYF.